These 20 T cell receptor beta chains were all obtained from the same sample, sequenced in a study of T-cell memory formation after mild COVID-19. TCRdb re-derived calls from the 5' RACE reads in MiXCR, one entry per CDR3 protein. The sample holds 300,000 to 400,000 distinct CDR3 sequences, roughly 15% seen once. The sequenced sample consisted of PBMCs or a T cell subset sorted from them (not recorded which). The receptors originated from a man younger than 35 who had mild COVID-19 (a few samples of this study predate the infection). Cell type and time point are not known.

The rearrangement uses TRBV6-2 or TRBV6-3 and TRBJ1-2; maybe TRBD1 (5 bases). The CDR3 loop spans 13 amino acids. V lost 4 bases and J 4 bases, leaving 10 bases between the germline ends. From germline, CDR1 is MNHEY and CDR2 SVGEGT. The CDR3 reads CASSSDGGYGYTF. DNA for the CDR3: TGTGCCAGCAGTTCCGACGGGGGCTATGGCTACACCTTC.

This clonotype has just a few counts. CDR3 in amino acids: CASSENTGGTEAFF. In DNA, the CDR3 is TGCGCCAGCAGCGAAAATACAGGGGGCACTGAAGCTTTCTTT. This chain joins TRBV5-1 and TRBJ1-1, with 8 positions matching TRBD1. J gave up 4 bases and V 4 bases, and 6 bases lay outside the gene matches. The CDR3 extends over 14 amino acids. The germline gives CDR1 SGHRS, CDR2 YFSETQ.

The chain couples TRBV6-5 to TRBJ1-2; D gene ambiguous. CDR1 and CDR2 from the germline V gene are MNHEY and SVGAGI. The CDR3 has 13 amino acids. Deletions cut 6 bases from V and 4 bases from J, with 12 bases between. DNA for the CDR3: TGTGCCAGCAGCCACGGGCAATTCTATGGCTACACCTTC. Translated, it gives CASSHGQFYGYTF.

This clonotype was seen a handful of times. The rearrangement uses TRBV6-2 or TRBV6-3 and TRBJ2-5; D unresolved. From germline, CDR1 is MNHEY and CDR2 SVGEGT. This CDR3 has 14 amino acids. The ends were cut back, 4 bases at V and 5 bases at J, with 14 bases in the middle. CDR3 protein: CASSLSGARETQYF. The CDR3 bases are TGTGCCAGCAGTTTGAGTGGAGCCCGGGAGACCCAGTACTTC.

The chain uses TRBV5-4 and TRBJ2-3; no clear D. The germline CDR1 and CDR2 sequences are SGHNT and YYREEE (reference sequence). This CDR3 spans 14 amino acids. Trimming stripped 4 bases from V and 0 bases from J, with 9 bases between. CDR3 DNA: TGTGCCAGCAGCCCTTCACTAAGCACAGATACGCAGTATTTT. Amino acid sequence: CASSPSLSTDTQYF.

Only a few counts were recorded for this clonotype. CDR3 region: CASTTLGGDTQYF. The CDR3 nucleotides read TGTGCCAGCACCACTCTCGGAGGGGATACGCAGTATTTT. The chain couples TRBV12-3 or TRBV12-4 to TRBJ2-3, with a possible D match to TRBD2 (6 bases). The CDR3 loop spans 13 amino acids. Trimming pared 7 bases from V and 6 bases from J, leaving 14 bases between.

At least ten counts were recorded for this clonotype. V is TRBV18 and J is TRBJ2-3; D is undetermined. Germline lookup yields CDR1 KGHSH and CDR2 LQKENI. This CDR3 has 15 residues. V was cut by 4 bases and J by 0 bases, with 11 bases left in between. CDR3 region: CASSRSTASTDTQYF. The DNA for the CDR3 is TGTGCCAGCTCACGGTCGACGGCTAGCACAGATACGCAGTATTTT.

This clonotype was counted a few times. This chain joins TRBV28 and TRBJ1-6, with no clear D. Germline values: CDR1 MDHEN, CDR2 SYDVKM. There are 16 residues in the CDR3. Between the trimmed V and J ends, which lost 2 bases and 0 bases, there was a span of 8 bases. This CDR3 reads CASSLVLSSYNSPLHF. The CDR3 coding sequence is TGTGCCAGCAGTTTAGTCCTGAGCTCCTATAATTCACCCCTCCACTTT.

This sequence joins TRBV12-3 or TRBV12-4 and TRBJ2-1; D is tentatively TRBD1 or TRBD2 (5 bases each). Trimming took off 6 bases at V and 6 bases at J, with 9 bases between the two ends. The CDR3 extends over 12 amino acids. Here the CDR3 reads CASSQGVNEQFF. CDR3 nucleotides: TGTGCCAGCAGCCAGGGAGTCAATGAGCAGTTCTTC.

This clonotype was seen more than once but under ten times. The genes are TRBV12-3 or TRBV12-4 and TRBJ1-5; a weak D match, TRBD1 (5 bases). The CDR3 runs to 12 residues. V was shortened by 2 bases and J by 10 bases, with 9 bases between the two germline ends. The CDR3: CASSLFGGPQHF. The CDR3 nucleotides are TGTGCCAGCAGTTTATTTGGGGGTCCCCAGCATTTT.

The table lists this clonotype with a few counts. The chain employs TRBV5-1 and TRBJ1-1; perhaps TRBD1 as D (5 bases). Germline V lookup: CDR1 SGHRS, CDR2 YFSETQ. The V gene lost 4 bases and the J gene lost 1 base, with 14 bases spanning the gap. This CDR3 is built from 15 residues. CDR3 residues: CASSSSARENTEAFF. The CDR3 nucleotides read TGCGCCAGCAGCAGCAGCGCCAGGGAGAACACTGAAGCTTTCTTT.

In this sample, this clonotype turned up a few times. This chain uses TRBV20-1 with TRBJ2-1; D gene unclear. The germline V and J ends were trimmed by 3 bases and 6 bases, with 18 bases remaining between them. CDR1 and CDR2 (germline): DFQATT, SNEGSKA (reference sequence). This CDR3 has 15 residues. The CDR3 nucleotides read TGCAGTGCTAGTCGCACCCCCGCCCCCGGCAATGAGCAGTTCTTC. This codes for CSASRTPAPGNEQFF.

This clonotype was observed many times. J is TRBJ2-7 and V is TRBV28, with 7 bases lining up with TRBD1. The CDR3 sequence is 13 residues long. Germline V gene data show CDR1 as MDHEN and CDR2 as SYDVKM. After removal of 2 bases from V and 5 bases from J, the junction contained 3 bases not matched to a gene. CDR3 coding DNA: TGTGCCAGCAGTTTAGGGGACAGACACGAGCAGTACGTC. It codes for CASSLGDRHEQYV.

The chain joins TRBV19 to TRBJ2-1, with 10 bases identical to TRBD2. The CDR3 has 14 residues. CDR1 and CDR2 (germline): LNHDA, SQIVND (reference sequence). Trimming cost V 2 bases and J 9 bases; bases outside gene matches: 4. The CDR3, as DNA: TGTGCCAGTAGTATAAGCGGGGGGGGTGTTGAGCAGTTCTTC. It codes for CASSISGGGVEQFF.

The CDR3: CASSPSGGALDTQYF. CDR3 bases: TGTGCCAGCAGTCCATCCGGGGGGGCCCTGGATACGCAGTATTTT. The rearrangement links TRBV11-2 to TRBJ2-3, with 8 positions matching TRBD2. From germline, CDR1 is SGHAT and CDR2 FQNNGV. This CDR3 region has 15 residues. V gave up 6 bases and J gave up 6 bases; unmatched junction bases: 11. Full variable domain (missing parts from reference TRBV11-2 and TRBJ2-3): EAGVAQSPRYKIIEKRQSVAFWCNPISGHATLYWYQQILGQGPKLLIQFQNNGVVDDSQLPKDRFSAERLKGVDSTLKIQPAKLEDSAVYLCASSPSGGALDTQYFGPGTRLTVL.

This clonotype was counted between two and nine times. This chain links TRBV5-1 with TRBJ2-7, with D possibly being TRBD2 (6 bases). The CDR3 is 14 residues long. CDR1 is SGHRS, CDR2 YFSETQ, per germline. The CDR3 region has the DNA TGCGCCAGCAGCATCGACGGAGGGCCCTATGAGCAGTACGTC. It is translated as CASSIDGGPYEQYV.

J is TRBJ2-3 and V is TRBV5-1; tentative D call: TRBD1 (6 bases). In germline, CDR1 is SGHRS, CDR2 YFSETQ. Trimming left V 2 bases short and J 11 bases short, with 9 bases between. This CDR3 spans 11 amino acids. DNA of the CDR3: TGCGCCAGCAGCTTCCGGGGACAGCAGTATTTT. Its protein is CASSFRGQQYF.

In its sample, this clonotype was seen a few times. The gene calls are TRBV20-1 and TRBJ1-1; possibly TRBD1 for D (5 bases). Trimming stripped 0 bases from V and 2 bases from J, with 16 bases between. The CDR3 extends over 16 amino acids. Germline lookup yields CDR1 DFQATT and CDR2 SNEGSKA (reference sequence). For the CDR3, the DNA is TGCAGTGCTAGAGACCCCCGACAGTCCTCTAACACTGAAGCTTTCTTT. Translated: CSARDPRQSSNTEAFF.

V is TRBV29-1 and J is TRBJ2-2; no reliable D call. Germline CDR1 SQVTM, CDR2 ANQGSEA. V shed 3 bases and J shed 3 bases, with 11 bases lying between them. The CDR3 covers 14 residues. CDR3 nucleotides: TGCAGCGTTGACACACCCGGACACACCGGGGAGCTGTTTTTT. Translation: CSVDTPGHTGELFF.

This clonotype was detected ten times or more. The chain is built from TRBV7-8 and TRBJ2-7, with a weak D call TRBD2 (5 bases). CDR3 size: 11 residues. Germline CDR1 reads SGHVS; CDR2 reads FQNEAQ. Trimming left V 10 bases short and J 4 bases short, with 11 bases between. This CDR3 is CATARAYEQYF. The CDR3 nucleotides read TGTGCCACCGCGAGGGCTTACGAGCAGTACTTC.